This T cell receptor (beta chain) came from a study of graft-versus-host responses after intestinal transplantation. CDR1 and CDR2 from the germline V gene are SGHAT and FQDESV (reference sequence). V was pared by 5 bases and J by 1 base, with 12 bases of the junction left unmatched. The CDR3 covers 18 residues. TCRdb's table, derived via immunoSEQ multiplex PCR, lists solely in-frame clones and lacks some. The sample shows fewer than 45,000 clones, roughly nine tenths of them seen only once. V and J are TRBV11-1 and TRBJ1-1, with 11 nucleotides matching TRBD1. This TCR was sampled from a human patient who received an intestinal transplant, so some T cells may come from the graft donor. The sequenced sample was PBMCs, obtained 524 days after transplant. This CDR3 is CASSRRSGTGGRNTEAFF. The CDR3 nucleotides read TGTGCCAGCAGCCGTCGGTCGGGGACAGGGGGGCGGAACACTGAAGCTTTCTTT.